These 13 T cell receptor beta chains were sequenced from one sample in a study of a mutant IDH1 vaccine in newly diagnosed glioma. Time point specified: baseline, week 1 (first vaccination visit). Treatment reported: pre-vaccination baseline after standard-of-care therapy. Using immunoSEQ multiplex PCR, the repertoire was profiled, and TCRdb retains in-frame clones only, with some absent. This sample has roughly 38,000 clones, with more than 90% found just once. The specimen was PBMCs, collected from a glioma patient treated with radiotherapy, temozolomide or both. These receptors were collected from a man between 18 and 35 years old with glioma.

The chain combines TRBV30 with TRBJ2-1; D might be TRBD1 (5 bases). Trimming removed 0 bases from V and 0 bases from J, with 9 bases in between. This CDR3 region has 15 residues. The germline CDR1 and CDR2 sequences are GTSNPN and SVGIG (reference sequence). CDR3 region: CAWSVDISSYNEQFF. CDR3 sequence (DNA): TGTGCCTGGAGTGTGGACATTAGCTCCTACAATGAGCAGTTCTTC.

The chain joins TRBV28 to TRBJ1-5; unclear D gene. The CDR3 loop spans 11 amino acids. CDR1 is MDHEN and CDR2 is SYDVKM in the germline V gene. The V gene lost 6 bases and the J gene lost 2 bases, with 2 bases spanning the gap. CDR3 sequence: CASSRNQPQHF. The CDR3 DNA sequence: TGTGCCAGCAGCCGCAATCAGCCCCAGCATTTT.

This clone was counted a few times. The gene calls are TRBV5-6 and TRBJ2-1; no reliable D call. Trimming left V 4 bases short and J 5 bases short, with 16 bases between. Germline V gene data show CDR1 as SGHDT and CDR2 as YYEEEE. The CDR3 is made up of 15 amino acids. In nucleotides, the CDR3 is TGTGCCAGCAGCCTGGACGCGGCGGACGACAATGAGCAGTTCTTC. Its translation: CASSLDAADDNEQFF.

The V gene is TRBV2, the J gene TRBJ1-2; weak D call: TRBD1 (5 bases). The V end lost 6 bases, the J end lost 3 bases, and 8 bases lay between the germline ends. The CDR3 extends over 12 amino acids. From germline, CDR1 is SNHLY and CDR2 FYNNEI. In DNA form, the CDR3 reads TGTGCCAGCAGCTTAGGGGACTATGGCTACACCTTC. Translated: CASSLGDYGYTF. The full variable domain, rest sourced from reference TRBV2 and TRBJ1-2, is EPEVTQTPSHQVTQMGQEVILRCVPISNHLYFYWYRQILGQKVEFLVSFYNNEISEKSEIFDDQFSVERPDGSNFTLKIRSTKLEDSAMYFCASSLGDYGYTFGSGTRLTVV.

This sequence joins TRBV28 and TRBJ1-5, with 9 bases aligning to TRBD1. Trimming took 11 bases from V and 4 from J; bases not matched to a gene: 6. The length of the CDR3 is 13 residues. Germline values: CDR1 MDHEN, CDR2 SYDVKM. In nucleotides, the CDR3 is TGTGCCTGCTTGGGGACAGGGAATCAGCCCCAGCATTTT. Translating gives CACLGTGNQPQHF.

This chain connects TRBV7-8 to TRBJ2-2; 7 bases are a match to TRBD1. Trimming at V came to 4 bases and at J to 8 bases, leaving 4 bases not matched to a gene. CDR3 size: 13 residues. Germline V gene sequence: CDR1 SGHVS, CDR2 FQNEAQ. The CDR3 DNA reads as TGTGCCAGCAGCTCCCACAGGGGAGGGGAGCTGTTTTTT. This translates into CASSSHRGGELFF.

The chain uses TRBV14 and TRBJ2-7, with 11 bases aligning to TRBD2. The CDR3 runs to 15 residues. Germline V gene sequence: CDR1 SGHDN, CDR2 FVKESK. J lost 2 bases, V lost 4 bases, and 4 bases had no gene match. Here the CDR3 DNA reads TGTGCCAGCAGCCCGACTAGCGGGGCAACCTACGAGCAGTACTTC. Protein: CASSPTSGATYEQYF.

In nucleotides, the CDR3 is TGTGCCAGTAGCCCTGACCCTATCAATCAGCCCCAGCATTTT. This gives the protein CASSPDPINQPQHF. V is TRBV19 and J is TRBJ1-5; D call uncertain. Trimming cost V 6 bases and J 3 bases, with 12 bases left between them. Germline CDR1 reads LNHDA; CDR2 reads SQIVND (reference sequence). The length of the CDR3 is 14 residues.

This sequence joins TRBV28 and TRBJ1-2, with D possibly matching TRBD1 (6 bases). V lost 5 bases to trimming and J lost 5 bases, with 18 bases between them. CDR3 length: 15 residues. Per the germline V gene, CDR1 is MDHEN and CDR2 is SYDVKM. The CDR3 protein is CASSPRGGAAYGYTF. The CDR3 coding sequence is TGTGCCAGCAGTCCCCGGGGGGGGGCCGCTTATGGCTACACCTTC.

CDR3 nucleotides: TGCGCCAGCAGCTTATGGCTAGCGGGAAGCAATGAGCAGTTCTTC. Translated, it gives CASSLWLAGSNEQFF. The V and J genes are TRBV5-1 and TRBJ2-1, with 9 bases lining up with TRBD2. V gave up 2 bases and J gave up 6 bases; unmatched junction bases: 6. CDR1 SGHRS and CDR2 YFSETQ come from the germline V gene. This CDR3 contains 15 residues.

V and J are TRBV5-6 and TRBJ1-2; the match to TRBD1 covers 10 bases. Germline assignment: CDR1 SGHDT and CDR2 YYEEEE. This CDR3 has 15 residues. The junction had 10 bases not matched to a gene; V was cut back by 4 bases and J by 7 bases. This CDR3 reads CASSRDRGFSAGYTF. The CDR3 DNA follows: TGTGCCAGCAGCCGGGACAGGGGTTTTTCGGCTGGCTACACCTTC.

The rearrangement joins TRBV6-5 to TRBJ1-6, with TRBD1 as a possible D gene (5 bases). Trimming cost V 3 bases and J 7 bases, with 10 bases left between them. The CDR3 runs 14 residues. Germline CDR1 MNHEY, CDR2 SVGAGI. In nucleotides, the CDR3 is TGTGCCAGCAGTTATACCCGGGGGAATTCACCCCTCCACTTT. Its translation is CASSYTRGNSPLHF.

The chain uses TRBV2 and TRBJ2-7; the D gene is possibly TRBD2 (6 bases). The CDR3 is made up of 14 amino acids. CDR1 and CDR2 (germline): SNHLY, FYNNEI. Trimming removed 5 bases from V and 2 bases from J, with 13 bases in between. The CDR3 nucleotides are TGTGCCAGCAGTTGGGTGGGAGGTGCCTACGAGCAGTACTTC. It codes for CASSWVGGAYEQYF.